This T cell receptor (beta chain) was sequenced in a study of T-cell memory formation after mild COVID-19. TCRdb independently ran MiXCR on the 5' RACE reads; one entry per CDR3 protein. The sample gives fewer than 700,000 distinct CDR3 sequences, less than 25% of which show up once; around 8.4% is in the top ten. Trimming stripped 0 bases from V and 5 bases from J, with 6 bases between. The CDR3 runs 13 residues. Per the germline V gene, CDR1 is SSHAT and CDR2 is FNYEAQ (reference sequence). The chain recombines TRBV7-7 with TRBJ2-3; D is ambiguous. What was sequenced was PBMCs or a T cell subset sorted from them (not recorded which). This sequence originates from an adult woman who had mild COVID-19 (a few samples of this study predate the infection). Cell type and time point are not known. The CDR3 is CASSLAPRDTQYF. The DNA for the CDR3 is TGTGCCAGCAGCTTAGCGCCCCGAGATACGCAGTATTTT.